Below, 16 T cell receptor beta chains from the same sample are listed, as sequenced in a study of blood T cell repertoires in COVID-19. Using immunoSEQ multiplex PCR, the repertoire was profiled, and TCRdb retains in-frame clones only, with some absent. The sample carries roughly 140,000 clones, 80% to 90% recorded once. The source material was peripheral blood. The receptors here all came from a woman in her sixties or seventies with active COVID-19.

This chain links TRBV28 with TRBJ1-6; weak D call: TRBD1 (5 bases). The V gene's germline CDR1 is MDHEN and CDR2 SYDVKM. Between the trimmed V and J ends, which lost 3 bases and 4 bases, there was a span of 10 bases. CDR3 length: 15 residues. DNA of the CDR3: TGTGCCAGCAGTTTCCTACGACAGTATAATTCACCCCTCCACTTT. The encoded protein is CASSFLRQYNSPLHF.

This clone was observed a few times. This chain uses TRBV4-1 with TRBJ1-1; TRBD1 agrees at 8 bases. The J segment lost 2 bases and the V segment lost 0 bases, leaving 2 bases of the junction unmatched. The germline gives CDR1 MGHRA, CDR2 YSYEKL. The CDR3 is 15 residues long. CDR3 DNA sequence: TGCGCCAGCAGCCAAGAGGACAGGGATAACACTGAAGCTTTCTTT. It is translated as CASSQEDRDNTEAFF.

This rearrangement joins TRBV18 to TRBJ2-5; 10 bases line up with TRBD1. Trimming took 1 base from V and 14 from J; bases not matched to a gene: 16. CDR3 length equals 16 residues. The germline CDR1 and CDR2 sequences are KGHSH and LQKENI. The CDR3 is CASSPLPGQGTRYDYF. CDR3 nucleotide sequence: TGTGCCAGCTCACCACTTCCGGGACAGGGGACTAGATACGACTACTTC.

The V gene is TRBV7-2, the J gene TRBJ1-1; D ambiguous. V was shortened by 3 bases and J by 4 bases, with 12 bases between the two germline ends. The CDR3 extends over 14 amino acids. Germline values: CDR1 SGHTA, CDR2 FQGNSA. The CDR3 nucleotides read TGTGCCAGCAGCTTCATGGAGGGTGGCACTGAAGCTTTCTTT. Translating it yields CASSFMEGGTEAFF. The whole variable domain, remainder taken from reference TRBV7-2 and TRBJ1-1, is GAGVSQSPSNKVTEKGKDVELRCDPISGHTALYWYRQSLGQGLEFLIYFQGNSAPDKSGLPSDRFSAERTGGSVSTLTIQRTQQEDSAVYLCASSFMEGGTEAFFGQGTRLTVV.

This clone occurred once. The chain recombines TRBV19 with TRBJ1-2; no definite D call. The CDR3 sequence is 15 residues long. Germline-derived CDR1 and CDR2 are LNHDA and SQIVND (reference sequence). The germline V and J ends were trimmed by 5 bases and 4 bases, with 17 bases remaining between them. Written as DNA, the CDR3 is TGTGCCAGTAGTTCTTCCGGGATAGGCGGCTATGGCTACACCTTC. Protein sequence: CASSSSGIGGYGYTF.

V and J are TRBV7-6 and TRBJ1-4, with 9 bases identical to TRBD1. The CDR3 length is 15 residues. Per germline, CDR1 SGHVS and CDR2 FNYEAQ. The ends lost 4 bases at V and 6 bases at J; junction bases unmatched: 6. The CDR3 reads CASSSPGTGYEKLFF. In nucleotides, the CDR3 is TGTGCCAGCAGCTCACCCGGGACAGGGTATGAAAAACTGTTTTTT.

This chain uses TRBV5-8 with TRBJ2-2, with 7 bases fitting TRBD1. Trimming removed 4 bases from V and 0 bases from J; junction bases left unmatched: 6. CDR1 and CDR2 from the germline V gene are SGHTS and YDEGEE. This CDR3 is 16 amino acids long. CDR3 in amino acids: CASSQGQAANTGELFF. In nucleotides, the CDR3 is TGTGCCAGCAGCCAAGGACAGGCCGCGAACACCGGGGAGCTGTTTTTT.

V usage is TRBV28 and J usage is TRBJ2-1, with 9 bases identical to TRBD2. Trimming removed 2 bases from V and 7 bases from J; junction bases left unmatched: 6. This CDR3 comprises 15 residues. The V gene's germline CDR1 is MDHEN and CDR2 SYDVKM. Written as DNA, the CDR3 is TGTGCCAGCAGTTTAATAGCGGGAGCAACGAATGAGCAGTTCTTC. This sequence encodes CASSLIAGATNEQFF.

The gene calls are TRBV28 and TRBJ2-3; D remains unclear. The germline V and J ends were trimmed by 11 bases and 6 bases, with 9 bases remaining between them. The V gene's germline CDR1 is MDHEN and CDR2 SYDVKM. This CDR3 contains 10 residues. CDR3 DNA sequence: TGTGCCTCGGGTAGCGATACGCAGTATTTT. This gives the protein CASGSDTQYF. Full variable domain (remainder filled in from reference TRBV28 and TRBJ2-3): DVKVTQSSRYLVKRTGEKVFLECVQDMDHENMFWYRQDPGLGLRLIYFSYDVKMKEKGDIPEGYSVSREKKERFSLILESASTNQTSMYLCASGSDTQYFGPGTRLTVL.

This chain links TRBV3-1 (or the pseudogene TRBV3-2) with TRBJ2-2; D might be TRBD1 (5 bases). The CDR3 spans 16 residues. In germline, CDR1 is LGHDT, CDR2 YNNKEL (reference sequence). V lost 3 bases and J 7 bases, leaving 18 bases between the germline ends. The CDR3 region is CASSQDQTVALGELFF. For the CDR3, the DNA is TGTGCCAGCAGCCAGGACCAGACAGTTGCCCTCGGGGAGCTGTTTTTT.

The table lists this clone with a count of one. Here the CDR3 DNA reads TGTGCCAGCAGCTCCCGATTAGCGGGAGGCGTCTACGAGCAGTACTTC. Its translation is CASSSRLAGGVYEQYF. J is TRBJ2-7 and V is TRBV5-6, with 10 bases aligning to TRBD2. This CDR3 is 16 amino acids long. The V and J ends lost 3 bases and 3 bases, in that order; junction bases with no gene match: 9. In germline, CDR1 is SGHDT, CDR2 YYEEEE.

In its sample, this clone was seen once. V usage is TRBV4-3 and J usage is TRBJ2-1; the match to TRBD2 covers 10 bases. Germline-derived CDR1 and CDR2 are LGHNA and YSLEER. The CDR3 is 20 amino acids. Germline trimming cut 1 base from V and 6 bases from J; bases unmatched to any gene: 18. The CDR3 region is CASSQGGLAGVLGGANEQFF. The DNA for the CDR3 is TGCGCCAGCAGCCAAGGGGGCCTAGCGGGAGTGTTGGGAGGGGCCAATGAGCAGTTCTTC.

V usage is TRBV5-4 and J usage is TRBJ2-3; 8 nucleotides agree with TRBD2. The V gene end was trimmed by 4 bases and the J gene end by 0 bases; junction bases not matched to a gene: 4. CDR3 length: 15 residues. Germline loops: CDR1 SGHNT, CDR2 YYREEE (reference sequence). The CDR3 bases are TGTGCCAGCAGCATCGGACTAGCTAGCACAGATACGCAGTATTTT. This sequence encodes CASSIGLASTDTQYF.

The chain has TRBV12-5 and TRBJ2-2; D is ambiguous. Deletions cut 0 bases from V and 5 bases from J, with 10 bases between. CDR3 size: 15 residues. Germline CDR1 is LGHNT and CDR2 is FRNRAP. The CDR3 protein is CASGLVHSGTGELFF. Written as DNA, the CDR3 is TGTGCTAGTGGTTTGGTACATTCCGGGACCGGGGAGCTGTTTTTT.

This chain joins TRBV30 and TRBJ1-6; D not resolved. V was trimmed by 5 bases and J by 7 bases, leaving 9 bases between them. CDR1 and CDR2 from the germline V gene are GTSNPN and SVGIG (reference sequence). CDR3 size: 12 residues. The CDR3 region has the DNA TGTGCCTGGGGAGAACAAAATTCACCCCTCCACTTT. Translation gives CAWGEQNSPLHF. The whole variable domain, remainder taken from reference TRBV30 and TRBJ1-6, is SQTIHQWPATLVQPVGSPLSLECTVEGTSNPNLYWYRQAAGRGLQLLFYSVGIGQISSEVPQNLSASRPQDRQFILSSKKLLLSDSGFYLCAWGEQNSPLHFGNGTRLTVT.

V and J are TRBV5-1 and TRBJ1-5; D unresolved. V was cut by 2 bases and J by 5 bases, with 14 bases left in between. Germline V CDR1 and CDR2: SGHRS, YFSETQ. The CDR3 extends over 15 amino acids. The CDR3 loop reads CASSLGNHLDQPQHF. The CDR3 DNA is TGCGCCAGCAGCTTAGGTAATCACCTAGATCAGCCCCAGCATTTT.